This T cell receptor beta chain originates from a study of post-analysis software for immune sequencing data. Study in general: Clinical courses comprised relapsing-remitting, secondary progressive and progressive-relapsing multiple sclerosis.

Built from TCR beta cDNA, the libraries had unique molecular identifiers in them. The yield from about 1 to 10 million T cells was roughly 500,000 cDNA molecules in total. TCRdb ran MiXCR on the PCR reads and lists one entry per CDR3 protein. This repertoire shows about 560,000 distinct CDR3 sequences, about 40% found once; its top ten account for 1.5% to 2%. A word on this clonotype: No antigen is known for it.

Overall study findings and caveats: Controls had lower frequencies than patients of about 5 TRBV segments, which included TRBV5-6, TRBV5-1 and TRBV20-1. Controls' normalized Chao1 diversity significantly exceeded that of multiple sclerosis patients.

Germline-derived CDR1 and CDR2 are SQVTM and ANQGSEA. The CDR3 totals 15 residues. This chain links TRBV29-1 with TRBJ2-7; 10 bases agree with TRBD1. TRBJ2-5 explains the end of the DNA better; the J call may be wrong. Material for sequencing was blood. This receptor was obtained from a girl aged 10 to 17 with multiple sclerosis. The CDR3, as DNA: TGCAGCGTTGAAGAAGCGACAGGGGGCCCAGAGACCCAGTACTTC. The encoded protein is CSVEEATGGPETQYF.